This T cell receptor (beta chain) was sequenced during a study of T cells in Graves' hyperthyroidism and ophthalmopathy. Study results and caveats: A model of 13 V-J features distinguished ophthalmopathy from stable hyperthyroidism. Peripheral blood also featured most of the thyroid clonotypes expanded above 0.001.

Patients affected by ophthalmopathy presented a Clinical Activity Score of at least 3, a NOSPECS grade of at least 4, and disease duration below 3 months. CDR3 size: 13 residues. Per germline, CDR1 SGHAT and CDR2 FQNNGV. Trimming at V came to 9 bases and at J to 6 bases, leaving 8 bases not matched to a gene. What was amplified from RNA transcripts were TCR beta CDR3 regions. The HTBI primer set was used in a first-round RT-PCR of the TCR CDR3. Via MiXCR, TCRdb re-called the multiplex PCR reads, giving one row per CDR3 protein. The sample yields hundreds of thousands of distinct CDR3 sequences, 20% to 25% seen once. As concerns this clonotype: Its specificity is unknown.

This clonotype was sampled from a man aged 25 to 40 with Graves' ophthalmopathy. This chain links TRBV11-2 with TRBJ2-7; 10 nucleotides agree with TRBD1. What was sequenced was blood. In DNA, the CDR3 is TGTGCCAGTAACCGGGACAGGGGCCCCGAGCAGTACTTC. This codes for CASNRDRGPEQYF.